Included here is one T cell receptor beta chain sequence, with context. Its antigen remains unknown. The data derive from a study of OX40 agonist ivuxolimab in advanced cancers. Study-wide results and limits: Relative to CD4+ cells, CD8+ T cells on average had more expanded clones. Doses of 0.1 to 3.0 mg/kg were accompanied by clonal expansion of CD4+ and CD8+ blood T cells by week 6.

Clones were sequenced by immunoSEQ multiplex PCR, and TCRdb holds only the in-frame ones, with some missing. The data contain 45,000 to 60,000 clones, 85% to 90% of them seen just once; the ten biggest clones take up 5% to 5.5%. The CDR3 is made up of 14 amino acids. Per the germline V gene, CDR1 is MDHEN and CDR2 is SYDVKM. The ends lost 2 bases at V and 1 base at J; junction bases unmatched: 1. Sequenced material: CD4+ or CD8+ T cells sorted from blood, taken in a trial of the OX40 agonist ivuxolimab. The TCR comes from an adult with an advanced solid tumor such as melanoma, head and neck, liver or kidney cancer. V is TRBV28 and J is TRBJ2-7; 8 bases map to TRBD1. The CDR3 is CASSLTGGSYEQYF. CDR3 nucleotides: TGTGCCAGCAGTTTAACAGGGGGGTCCTACGAGCAGTACTTC.